This T cell receptor (beta chain) was observed in a study of shared clonotypes between healthy human individuals. Study outcomes and limitations: Generation probabilities were higher for clonotypes shared across all four sorted-subset donors than for unshared ones.

In the case of this clone: Its cognate antigen is unknown.

Clones were read by immunoSEQ multiplex PCR, and TCRdb kept only the in-frame ones, dropping some. Of a few hundred thousand clones in the sample, 65% were seen once. The CDR3 covers 13 residues. Trimming removed 0 bases at V and 6 bases at J, with 5 bases between. Germline loops: CDR1 SGHDN, CDR2 FVKESK. V is TRBV14 and J is TRBJ2-2; D call uncertain. The sequencing sample was made of memory CD4+ T cells sorted from blood. Indicated subset: CD45RA-negative fraction. The clonotype originates from a man younger than 40 in good health. In DNA form, the CDR3 reads TGTGCCAGCAGCCAAGACTGGGCCGGGGAGCTGTTTTTT. Translated: CASSQDWAGELFF.